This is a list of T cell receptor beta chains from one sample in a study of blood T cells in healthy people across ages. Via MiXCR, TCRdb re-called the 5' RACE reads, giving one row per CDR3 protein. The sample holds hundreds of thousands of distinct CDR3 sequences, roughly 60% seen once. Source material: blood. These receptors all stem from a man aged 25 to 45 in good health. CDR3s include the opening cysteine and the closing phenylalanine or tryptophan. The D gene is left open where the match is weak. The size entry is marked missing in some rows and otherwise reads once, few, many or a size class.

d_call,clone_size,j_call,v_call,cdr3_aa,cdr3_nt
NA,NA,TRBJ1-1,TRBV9,CASSVYGSEAFF,TGTGCCAGCAGCGTATACGGAAGTGAAGCTTTCTTT
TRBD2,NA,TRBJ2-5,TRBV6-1,CASSRPGLAGEQYF,TGTGCCAGCAGTCGCCCCGGACTGGCGGGGGAGCAGTACTTC
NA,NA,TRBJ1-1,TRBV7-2,CASSLDAGPITEAFF,TGTGCCAGCAGCTTAGATGCGGGTCCGATCACTGAAGCTTTCTTT
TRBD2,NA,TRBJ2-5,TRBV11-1,CASSLDMGGYQETQYF,TGTGCCAGCAGCTTAGACATGGGAGGGTACCAAGAGACCCAGTACTTC
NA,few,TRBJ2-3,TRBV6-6,CASTRGGLGTDTQYF,TGTGCCAGCACCCGAGGGGGTCTTGGCACAGATACGCAGTATTTT
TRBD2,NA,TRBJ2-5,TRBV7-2,CASSFSGAETQYF,TGTGCCAGCAGCTTTAGCGGGGCGGAGACCCAGTACTTC
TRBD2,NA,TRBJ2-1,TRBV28,CASRGGYGDNEQFF,TGTGCCAGTCGGGGAGGGTATGGGGACAATGAGCAGTTCTTC
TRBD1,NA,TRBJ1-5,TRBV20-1,CSARDPGTGAGQPQHF,TGCAGTGCTAGAGATCCGGGGACAGGGGCAGGTCAGCCCCAGCATTTT
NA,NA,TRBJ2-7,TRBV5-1,CASSTTIGPYEQYF,TGCGCCAGCAGCACTACAATTGGCCCCTACGAGCAGTACTTC
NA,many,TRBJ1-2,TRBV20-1,CSASGTPGRTF,TGCAGTGCTTCGGGGACTCCGGGGCGCACCTTC
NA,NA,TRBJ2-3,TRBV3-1,CASSQRRTSDTQYF,TGTGCCAGCAGCCAGAGAAGGACCTCAGATACGCAGTATTTT
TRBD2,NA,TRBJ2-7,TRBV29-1,CSVGTSGFYEQYF,TGCAGCGTTGGGACTAGCGGGTTCTACGAGCAGTACTTC
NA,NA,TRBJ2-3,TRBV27,CASKRGNTDTQYF,TGTGCCAGCAAGAGGGGCAACACAGATACGCAGTATTTT
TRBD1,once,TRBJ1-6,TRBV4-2,CASSQDGTGVAPPHF,TGTGCCAGCAGCCAAGACGGGACAGGGGTCGCACCCCCCCACTTT
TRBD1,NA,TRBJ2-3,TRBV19,CASSPWDSDYRTDTQYF,TGTGCCAGTAGTCCCTGGGACAGTGATTATCGCACAGATACGCAGTATTTT
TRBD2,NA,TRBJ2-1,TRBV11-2,CASSRAGGPYNEQFF,TGTGCCAGCAGCAGAGCGGGAGGTCCCTACAATGAGCAGTTCTTC
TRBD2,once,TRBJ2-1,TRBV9,CASSVNEREAYNEQFF,TGTGCCAGCAGCGTAAATGAGCGGGAGGCCTACAATGAGCAGTTCTTC
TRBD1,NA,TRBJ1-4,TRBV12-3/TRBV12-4,CASSPGTGETNEKLFF,TGTGCCAGCAGTCCAGGGACAGGGGAAACTAATGAAAAACTGTTTTTT
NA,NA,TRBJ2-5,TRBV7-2,CASSFEGGGKETQYF,TGTGCCAGCAGCTTCGAGGGAGGGGGGAAAGAGACCCAGTACTTC
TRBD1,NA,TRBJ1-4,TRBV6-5,CASSWQGVTTNEKLFF,TGTGCCAGCAGTTGGCAGGGGGTGACGACTAATGAAAAACTGTTTTTT
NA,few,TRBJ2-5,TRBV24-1,CATSETLFGLSFQETQYF,TGTGCCACCAGTGAAACCCTATTCGGACTCTCGTTCCAAGAGACCCAGTACTTC
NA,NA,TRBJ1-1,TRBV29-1,CSVAIRGGMNTEAFF,TGCAGCGTGGCCATTAGGGGAGGTATGAACACTGAAGCTTTCTTT
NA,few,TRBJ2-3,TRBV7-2,CASSFLTESTDTQYF,TGTGCCAGCAGCTTCCTGACCGAAAGCACAGATACGCAGTATTTT
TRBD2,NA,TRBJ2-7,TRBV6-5,CASSSRSGTSGFFPYEQYF,TGTGCCAGCAGTTCTCGATCCGGGACTAGCGGGTTCTTCCCCTACGAGCAGTACTTC
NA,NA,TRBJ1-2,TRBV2,CASTALGYGYTF,TGTGCCAGCACGGCCTTGGGCTATGGCTACACCTTC
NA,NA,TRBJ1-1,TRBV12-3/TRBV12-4,CASTSTVLAAPMNTEAFF,TGTGCCAGCACCTCAACTGTCCTGGCAGCCCCGATGAACACTGAAGCTTTCTTT
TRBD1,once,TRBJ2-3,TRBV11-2,CASSSIRRGRDTQYF,TGTGCCAGCAGCTCGATCAGAAGGGGGCGAGATACGCAGTATTTT
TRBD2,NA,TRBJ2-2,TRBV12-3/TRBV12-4,CASSLPSGGNTGELFF,TGTGCCAGCAGTTTGCCTAGCGGGGGAAACACCGGGGAGCTGTTTTTT
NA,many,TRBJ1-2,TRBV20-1,CSATGFGYGYTF,TGCAGTGCTACAGGGTTTGGCTATGGCTACACCTTC
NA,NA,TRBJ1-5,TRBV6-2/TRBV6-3,CASSYYRPSIVSRPQHF,TGTGCCAGCAGTTACTACCGTCCCAGTATCGTAAGTCGGCCCCAGCATTTT
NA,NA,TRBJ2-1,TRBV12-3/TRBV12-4,CASSLPQVGWQFF,TGTGCCAGCAGTTTACCGCAAGTAGGCTGGCAGTTCTTC
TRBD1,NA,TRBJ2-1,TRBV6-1,CATPGQGYDEQFF,TGTGCCACTCCGGGACAGGGGTACGATGAGCAGTTCTTC
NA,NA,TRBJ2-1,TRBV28,CASQTRRLSYEQFF,TGTGCCAGCCAAACCCGACGGCTCAGCTATGAGCAGTTCTTC
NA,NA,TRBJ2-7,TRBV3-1,CASSPTDRYEQYF,TGTGCCAGCAGCCCGACGGACCGCTACGAGCAGTACTTC
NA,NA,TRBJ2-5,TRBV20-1,CSAILAGARETQYF,TGCAGTGCTATATTGGCAGGGGCTAGGGAGACCCAGTACTTC
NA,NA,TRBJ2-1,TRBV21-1,CASSKVRDNEQFF,TGTGCCAGCAGCAAAGTACGGGACAATGAGCAGTTCTTC
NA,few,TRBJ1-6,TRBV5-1,CASSLRNDRTSPLHF,TGCGCCAGCAGCTTGCGGAATGACAGGACGTCACCCCTCCACTTT
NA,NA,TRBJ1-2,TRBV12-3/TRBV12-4,CASSLKGFPFYGYTF,TGTGCCAGCAGTTTAAAAGGGTTCCCGTTCTATGGCTACACCTTC
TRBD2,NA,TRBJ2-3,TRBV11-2,CASSLGLAGFTDTQYF,TGTGCCAGCAGCTTGGGACTAGCGGGCTTCACAGATACGCAGTATTTT
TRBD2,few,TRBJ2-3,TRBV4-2,CASSQAGSGRASTDTQYF,TGTGCCAGCAGCCAAGCGGGAAGCGGGAGGGCTAGCACAGATACGCAGTATTTT
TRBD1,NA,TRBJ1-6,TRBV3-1,CASSQGPGQGNSPLHF,TGTGCCAGCAGCCAAGGCCCGGGACAGGGGAATTCACCCCTCCACTTT
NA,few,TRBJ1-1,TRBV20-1,CSARDRAADTEAFF,TGCAGTGCTAGAGACCGGGCCGCGGACACTGAAGCTTTCTTT
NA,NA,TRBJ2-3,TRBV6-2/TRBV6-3,CASSKVSGAGDTQYF,TGTGCCAGCAGTAAGGTCTCGGGAGCCGGGGATACGCAGTATTTT
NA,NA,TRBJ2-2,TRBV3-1,CASNSYGGELFF,TGTGCCAGCAACTCCTATGGCGGGGAGCTGTTTTTT
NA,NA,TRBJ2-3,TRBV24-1,CATSDLNTDTQYF,TGTGCCACCAGTGATTTAAACACAGATACGCAGTATTTT
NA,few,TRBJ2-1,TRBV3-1,CASSREKQGIYNEQFF,TGTGCCAGCAGTCGAGAGAAACAGGGAATCTACAATGAGCAGTTCTTC
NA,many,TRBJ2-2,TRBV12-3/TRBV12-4,CASSPLLRTANTGELFF,TGTGCCAGCAGCCCCCTTTTAAGGACAGCGAACACCGGGGAGCTGTTTTTT
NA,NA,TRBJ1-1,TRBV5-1,CASSSEGGEAFF,TGCGCCAGCAGCTCCGAGGGGGGTGAAGCTTTCTTT
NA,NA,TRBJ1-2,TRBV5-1,CASSLGQVLDYGYTF,TGCGCCAGCAGCTTGGGCCAGGTTCTCGACTATGGCTACACCTTC
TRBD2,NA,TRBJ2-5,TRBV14,CASSQVGPSGMETQYF,TGTGCCAGCAGCCAAGTGGGACCTAGCGGGATGGAGACCCAGTACTTC
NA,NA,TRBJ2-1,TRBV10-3,CAIGESAVRYNEQFF,TGTGCCATCGGTGAGTCGGCGGTCCGATACAATGAGCAGTTCTTC
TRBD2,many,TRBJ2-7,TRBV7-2,CASSPSFAGLVDYEQYF,TGTGCCAGCAGCCCCAGCTTTGCGGGACTAGTTGACTACGAGCAGTACTTC
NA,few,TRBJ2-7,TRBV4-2,CASSQTESSYEQYF,TGTGCCAGCAGCCAAACGGAAAGCTCCTACGAGCAGTACTTC